What follows are 23 T cell receptor beta chains derived from one specimen sequenced in a study of blood T cell repertoires in COVID-19. This table comes from immunoSEQ multiplex PCR, and its TCRdb copy is limited to in-frame clones, with some not included. Altogether a few hundred thousand clones are present, under 85% being singletons, with the ten largest covering 0.85% to 1%. The sequenced sample consisted of peripheral blood. All receptors come from a human donor with COVID-19, enrolled during active disease. The donor label of this sample is uncertain.

The chain has TRBV6-5 and TRBJ1-2; tentatively, D is TRBD1 (5 bases). Trimming took 2 bases from V and 6 from J, leaving 13 bases between them. The CDR3 consists of 14 residues. Per germline, CDR1 MNHEY and CDR2 SVGAGI. The CDR3 coding sequence is TGTGCCAGCAGTTACCTACTACTGACAGATGGCTACACCTTC. Translated: CASSYLLLTDGYTF.

This clone came up a few times. The chain uses TRBV6-2 or TRBV6-3 and TRBJ2-7; 13 bases are a match to TRBD2. Germline V lookup: CDR1 MNHEY, CDR2 SVGEGT. The CDR3 totals 15 residues. The J segment lost 7 bases and the V segment lost 6 bases, leaving 9 bases of the junction unmatched. The CDR3 DNA reads as TGTGCCAGCAGCACAAGGACTAGCGGGAGTAAGGAGCAGTACTTC. Its translation: CASSTRTSGSKEQYF.

This sequence joins TRBV11-2 and TRBJ2-3, with D uncertain. This CDR3 is 16 amino acids long. Germline CDR1 and CDR2: SGHAT and FQNNGV. The V end lost 3 bases, the J end lost 5 bases, and 18 bases lay between the germline ends. The CDR3 DNA follows: TGTGCCAGCAGCTTCCTTTCCTTCGGAGCTGTAGATACGCAGTATTTT. Translated: CASSFLSFGAVDTQYF.

The V and J genes are TRBV24-1 and TRBJ2-3; D is unresolved. This CDR3 has 14 residues. V was trimmed by 9 bases and J by 0 bases, leaving 12 bases between them. Germline V gene lookup returns CDR1 KGHDR and CDR2 SFDVKD. The CDR3 DNA reads as TGTGCCACCGCCCAGGCTGAGAGCACAGATACGCAGTATTTT. Protein sequence: CATAQAESTDTQYF.

V is TRBV29-1 and J is TRBJ1-1; a possible D gene is TRBD1 (5 bases). V was trimmed by 1 base and J by 7 bases, leaving 13 bases between them. The CDR3 runs 13 residues. Looked up from germline, CDR1 is SQVTM and CDR2 is ANQGSEA. In nucleotides, the CDR3 is TGCAGCGTTGAAGGCGACAGACGCAATGAAGCTTTCTTT. This codes for CSVEGDRRNEAFF.

The rearrangement joins TRBV28 to TRBJ1-2; no clear D. Germline CDR1 reads MDHEN; CDR2 reads SYDVKM. The CDR3 is made up of 13 amino acids. V shed 3 bases and J shed 5 bases, with 10 bases lying between them. CDR3: CASSFTVDYGYTF. CDR3 DNA sequence: TGTGCCAGCAGTTTCACAGTAGATTATGGCTACACCTTC.

The chain uses TRBV6-1 and TRBJ1-5, with 9 nucleotides matching TRBD1. Germline values: CDR1 MNHNS, CDR2 SASEGT. This CDR3 spans 16 amino acids. The trim removed 3 bases at V and 4 bases at J, leaving 7 bases unmatched. The CDR3 here is CASSEIGQGWNQPQHF. The CDR3, as DNA: TGTGCCAGCAGTGAGATAGGACAGGGGTGGAATCAGCCCCAGCATTTT.

This chain connects TRBV28 to TRBJ1-5; TRBD1 might be the D (6 bases). Trimming took 5 bases from V and 1 from J, leaving 9 bases between them. The CDR3 contains 14 residues. Germline V lookup: CDR1 MDHEN, CDR2 SYDVKM. The CDR3 nucleotides are TGTGCCAGCAGTCGGACAGCCAGCAATCAGCCCCAGCATTTT. It is translated as CASSRTASNQPQHF.

The chain combines TRBV6-5 with TRBJ2-1, with a weak D call TRBD1 (5 bases). Germline loops: CDR1 MNHEY, CDR2 SVGAGI. The CDR3 runs 13 residues. V lost 6 bases to trimming and J lost 15 bases, with 21 bases between them. The CDR3 reads CASSKDRSVSRFF. CDR3 nucleotides: TGTGCCAGCAGCAAAGACAGAAGTGTCAGTCGGTTCTTC.

This clone was observed once. This chain uses TRBV29-1 with TRBJ1-3; 8 bases fit TRBD1. Looked up from germline, CDR1 is SQVTM and CDR2 is ANQGSEA. CDR3 length: 13 residues. V lost 6 bases to trimming and J lost 2 bases; unmatched junction nucleotides: 3. CDR3 in amino acids: CSVRTGPGNTIYF. CDR3 nucleotides: TGCAGCGTCCGGACAGGGCCTGGAAACACCATATATTTT.

The V gene is TRBV10-3, the J gene TRBJ1-5; 8 positions match TRBD1. Germline trimming cut 6 bases from V and 0 bases from J; bases unmatched to any gene: 1. Per the germline V gene, CDR1 is ENHRY and CDR2 is SYGVKD. The CDR3 totals 14 residues. The DNA of the CDR3 is TGTGCCATCAGCGACAGGGGTAGCAATCAGCCCCAGCATTTT. Amino acids: CAISDRGSNQPQHF.

This clone has a single count. This chain connects TRBV27 to TRBJ2-3; tentative D call: TRBD1 (6 bases). CDR3 length: 14 amino acids. Germline-derived CDR1 and CDR2 are MNHEY and SMNVEV (reference sequence). With 6 bases removed from V and 2 bases from J, the gap between germline ends came to 12 bases. CDR3 sequence (DNA): TGTGCCAGCAGCTTGGGACACCTCACAGATACGCAGTATTTT. It encodes CASSLGHLTDTQYF.

The chain recombines TRBV7-9 with TRBJ1-5, with D perhaps TRBD1 (6 bases). The CDR3 spans 17 residues. Trimming shortened V by 5 bases and J by 3 bases, and 20 bases separated the two germline ends. Germline V lookup: CDR1 SEHNR, CDR2 FQNEAQ (reference sequence). In DNA form, the CDR3 reads TGTGCCAGCAGCCAGTACGGTGGGGGGGCTGACAATCAGCCCCAGCATTTT. Residues: CASSQYGGGADNQPQHF.

The DNA of the CDR3 is TGTGCCAGCAGCCAGCAGACAGAGTGGGTCACTGAAGCTTTCTTT. It codes for CASSQQTEWVTEAFF. This chain links TRBV14 with TRBJ1-1; possibly TRBD1 for D (5 bases). This CDR3 has 15 residues. In germline, CDR1 is SGHDN, CDR2 FVKESK. Deletions cut 3 bases from V and 4 bases from J, with 15 bases between. Looking up the rest from reference TRBV14 and TRBJ1-1 gives the full variable domain: EAGVTQFPSHSVIEKGQTVTLRCDPISGHDNLYWYRRVMGKEIKFLLHFVKESKQDESGMPNNRFLAERTGGTYSTLKVQPAELEDSGVYFCASSQQTEWVTEAFFGQGTRLTVV.

This sequence joins TRBV18 and TRBJ2-3, with TRBD1 identical over 12 bases. CDR1 and CDR2 from the germline V gene are KGHSH and LQKENI. The CDR3 is 15 amino acids. With V trimmed by 3 bases and J by 4 bases, 2 bases remained unmatched. The CDR3, as DNA: TGTGCCAGCTCACCGGGACAGGGGGCAGCAGATACGCAGTATTTT. The encoded protein is CASSPGQGAADTQYF.

The chain carries TRBV9 and TRBJ1-1; no reliable D call. Per germline, CDR1 SGDLS and CDR2 YYNGEE. V was shortened by 7 bases and J by 2 bases, with 15 bases between the two germline ends. There are 14 residues in the CDR3. CDR3 residues: CASGGRSTNTEAFF. The CDR3 DNA reads as TGTGCCAGCGGAGGGCGGTCTACCAACACTGAAGCTTTCTTT.

The V and J genes are TRBV9 and TRBJ2-3; D remains unclear. The CDR3 covers 11 residues. The V end lost 4 bases, the J end lost 4 bases, and 4 bases lay between the germline ends. The V gene's germline CDR1 is SGDLS and CDR2 YYNGEE. The CDR3 coding sequence is TGTGCCAGCAGCCAGTCAGATACGCAGTATTTT. Translation: CASSQSDTQYF.

This clone has a single count. CDR3 DNA: TGTGCCAGCAAAGACAGGGGTAGAGATGAGACCCAGTACTTC. It specifies CASKDRGRDETQYF. V usage is TRBV6-4 and J usage is TRBJ2-5, with 8 bases identical to TRBD1. The CDR3 totals 14 residues. The trim removed 7 bases at V and 5 bases at J, leaving 9 bases unmatched. Germline CDR1 is MRHNA and CDR2 is SNTAGT.

CDR3 region: CASSAGQGDSEQFF. The CDR3 DNA reads as TGTGCCAGCTCGGCGGGACAGGGGGATAGTGAGCAGTTCTTC. The chain couples TRBV18 to TRBJ2-1; 11 nucleotides match TRBD1. The length of the CDR3 is 14 residues. The germline V gene has CDR1 KGHSH and CDR2 LQKENI. The ends lost 6 bases at V and 9 bases at J; junction bases unmatched: 7.

V usage is TRBV7-8 and J usage is TRBJ1-5; 11 nucleotides line up with TRBD1. The CDR3 is made up of 17 amino acids. V was pared by 0 bases and J by 7 bases, with 8 bases of the junction left unmatched. CDR1 is SGHVS and CDR2 is FQNEAQ in the germline V gene. The CDR3 sequence: CASSLAGWTGGDQPQHF. The CDR3 coding sequence is TGTGCCAGCAGCTTAGCGGGCTGGACAGGGGGCGACCAGCCCCAGCATTTT.

This clone was observed a single time. The rearrangement links TRBV4-3 to TRBJ1-1; D gene uncertain. The CDR3 spans 14 residues. CDR1 and CDR2 from the germline V gene are LGHNA and YSLEER. The V gene lost 4 bases and the J gene lost 0 bases, with 9 bases spanning the gap. CDR3 sequence: CASSRSLLNTEAFF. For the CDR3, the DNA is TGCGCCAGCAGCCGGAGCCTATTGAACACTGAAGCTTTCTTT.

V and J are TRBV7-6 and TRBJ2-3; TRBD1 is a possible D gene (5 bases). Germline-derived CDR1 and CDR2 are SGHVS and FNYEAQ. Trimming left V 0 bases short and J 1 base short, with 11 bases between. The CDR3 runs 16 residues. The CDR3 here is CASSLAYGRGTDTQYF. The CDR3 DNA is TGTGCCAGCAGCTTAGCGTATGGCAGGGGCACAGATACGCAGTATTTT.

This chain uses TRBV5-1 with TRBJ1-5, with 8 bases fitting TRBD1. The junction had 5 bases not matched to a gene; V was cut back by 3 bases and J by 6 bases. The germline V gene has CDR1 SGHRS and CDR2 YFSETQ. The CDR3 has 14 amino acids. The CDR3 spells CASSSGQGGQPQHF. CDR3 DNA sequence: TGCGCCAGCAGCTCCGGACAGGGCGGTCAGCCCCAGCATTTT.